This T cell receptor (beta chain) is from a study of control samples from healthy donors and cancer patients. The CDR3 length is 15 residues. Per the germline V gene, CDR1 is SGHNT and CDR2 is YYREEE (reference sequence). Trimming removed 4 bases from V and 5 bases from J, with 16 bases in between. Data came from immunoSEQ multiplex PCR; TCRdb stores just in-frame clones and leaves some out. The sample lists under 110,000 clones, approximately 90% occurring once. The sequenced material came from blood. This TCR derives from a man aged 30-40 years in good health. The chain has TRBV5-4 and TRBJ2-1, with TRBD2 as a possible D gene (7 bases). This chain's CDR3 is CASSPQGRADNEQFF. Here the CDR3 DNA reads TGTGCCAGCAGCCCGCAGGGGAGGGCCGACAATGAGCAGTTCTTC.